The clone carrying this TCR beta chain has just a few counts. The antigen is not known. TCRdb re-called the reads through MiXCR, storing one row per CDR3 protein. There are 150,000 to 200,000 distinct CDR3 sequences in the sample; about a fifth occur only once, and roughly 25% lies in the top ten. These data come from a study of T cell repertoires in cytomegalovirus infection. CDR1 is SGHTA and CDR2 is FQGTGA in the germline V gene. V lost 3 bases and J lost 0, with 9 bases in between. The CDR3 length is 15 residues. The clonotype comes from a human donor in good health (CMV status not recorded). Some clones in this sample may be carry-over from other donors' samples. Sequences were derived from CD8+ T cells from cultured PBMCs, sampled from culture after CMV antigen stimulation. The chain combines TRBV7-3 with TRBJ2-1; the D gene could be TRBD1 or TRBD2 (5 bases each). CDR3: CASSFGASSYNEQFF. DNA for the CDR3: TGTGCCAGCAGCTTCGGGGCAAGCTCCTACAATGAGCAGTTCTTC.